This T cell receptor (beta chain) derives from a study of OX40 agonist ivuxolimab in advanced cancers. On the study more broadly: Eligibility admitted prior anti-PD-1, anti-PD-L1 or anti-CTLA-4 therapy; approximately 40% had some.

Individuals having autoimmune disease history or systemic immunosuppression were not enrolled. Study-level findings and limits: Expansion of clones was among the lowest in partial responders at 0.1-3.0 mg/kg.

The germline CDR1 and CDR2 sequences are SGHRS and YFSETQ. Trimming removed 6 bases from V and 2 bases from J, with 20 bases in between. The CDR3 loop spans 16 amino acids. A word on this clone: No antigen is known for it.

Generated by immunoSEQ multiplex PCR, the TCRdb table keeps only in-frame clones and is missing some. Among around 24,000 clones listed, around 84% were seen once. Sequencing was performed on CD4+ or CD8+ T cells sorted from blood, taken in a trial of the OX40 agonist ivuxolimab. This rearrangement joins TRBV5-1 to TRBJ2-5; D tentatively reads TRBD1 or TRBD2 (5 bases each). The sequence derives from an adult with an advanced solid tumor such as melanoma, head and neck, liver or kidney cancer. The CDR3 coding sequence is TGCGCCAGCAACCCTGGGGGTAGCGTAATGCAAGAGACCCAGTACTTC. Translating it yields CASNPGGSVMQETQYF.